A single sample is the source of the 26 T cell receptor beta chains below, sequenced in a study of T-cell reconstitution after alpha-beta-depleted transplantation in children. Unique molecular identifiers were used in preparing the TCRbeta library. TCRdb re-derived calls from the PCR reads in MiXCR, one entry per CDR3 protein. The sample holds roughly 790,000 distinct CDR3 sequences, 16% seen once. Specimen: PBMCs, mostly from graft donor cells, collected 360 days after TCRalphabeta/CD19-depleted stem cell transplant. These receptors all stem from a male patient younger than 18 who had a stem cell transplant for acute lymphoblastic leukemia, so the T cells may come from the graft donor.

Only a few counts were recorded for this clonotype. J is TRBJ2-3 and V is TRBV7-3; TRBD2 agrees at 10 bases. This CDR3 region has 18 residues. The V gene end was trimmed by 5 bases and the J gene end by 1 base; junction bases not matched to a gene: 12. Germline-derived CDR1 and CDR2 are SGHTA and FQGTGA. In DNA, the CDR3 is TGTGCCAGCAGCCCCAGTCCCCTGCTAGCGGGAGGCACAGATACGCAGTATTTT. This encodes CASSPSPLLAGGTDTQYF.

V gene TRBV9 combines with J gene TRBJ1-2; 7 bases align to TRBD1. This CDR3 has 14 amino acids. Germline V CDR1 and CDR2: SGDLS, YYNGEE. With V trimmed by 2 bases and J by 3 bases, 4 bases remained unmatched. The CDR3 loop is CASSVWTGDYGYTF. In DNA, the CDR3 is TGTGCCAGCAGCGTCTGGACAGGCGACTATGGCTACACCTTC.

The chain links TRBV18 to TRBJ2-1; D is ambiguous. The CDR3 totals 12 residues. The V end was cut by 3 bases, the J end by 15 bases, with 15 bases between. Per the germline V gene, CDR1 is KGHSH and CDR2 is LQKENI. This CDR3 reads CASSPGSPDRFF. As DNA, the CDR3 is TGTGCCAGCTCACCCGGGTCCCCGGACCGGTTCTTC. Complete variable domain (other parts from reference TRBV18 and TRBJ2-1): NAGVMQNPRHLVRRRGQEARLRCSPMKGHSHVYWYRQLPEEGLKFMVYLQKENIIDESGMPKERFSAEFPKEGPSILRIQQVVRGDSAAYFCASSPGSPDRFFGPGTRLTVL.

This clonotype was detected only a few times. The chain combines TRBV19 with TRBJ2-3; 8 bases map to TRBD2. CDR1 LNHDA and CDR2 SQIVND come from the germline V gene (reference sequence). The CDR3 is 14 residues long. V shed 2 bases and J 5 bases; nucleotides not matched to a gene: 3. In DNA, the CDR3 is TGTGCCAGTAGTATAAATCTAGCGGGAGATACGCAGTATTTT. This codes for CASSINLAGDTQYF.

This clonotype was picked up a small number of times. V and J are TRBV7-9 and TRBJ2-5; D not resolved. V shed 3 bases and J shed 2 bases, with 13 bases lying between them. Germline CDR1 and CDR2: SEHNR and FQNEAQ (reference sequence). This CDR3 spans 15 amino acids. The CDR3 loop is CASSFPRVGQETQYF. The CDR3 region has the DNA TGTGCCAGCAGCTTCCCACGGGTAGGACAAGAGACCCAGTACTTC.

The chain couples TRBV3-1 to TRBJ2-1; 10 bases align to TRBD2. V dropped 4 bases and J dropped 3; count of bases not matched to a gene: 12. CDR1 is LGHDT and CDR2 is YNNKEL in the germline V gene (reference sequence). The CDR3 has 18 residues. CDR3 nucleotide sequence: TGTGCCAGCAGCCGCCTTAATACTAGCGGGAAATACTACAATGAGCAGTTCTTC. This sequence encodes CASSRLNTSGKYYNEQFF.

With regard to this clonotype: The CDR3 end shows no conserved phenylalanine or tryptophan, and so a read error is likely. The DNA is omitted, as the CDR3 cannot be located on it reliably, and the CDR3 follows TCRdb's listing. V and J are TRBV20-1 and TRBJ2-1; the table's D call, TRBD1, has no DNA check behind it. The CDR3 has 8 amino acids, counting both end residues. From germline, CDR1 is DFQATT and CDR2 SNEGSKA (reference sequence). The CDR3 here is CSARGAAV.

This sequence joins TRBV7-8 and TRBJ2-5; D gene unclear. Germline CDR1 SGHVS, CDR2 FQNEAQ. CDR3 length: 13 amino acids. Trimming left V 8 bases short and J 4 bases short, with 14 bases between. The chain's CDR3 is CASGPRSLETQYF. The CDR3 DNA reads TGTGCCAGCGGCCCAAGGTCGCTAGAGACCCAGTACTTC. The whole variable domain, filled in from reference TRBV7-8 and TRBJ2-5, reads GAGVSQSPRYKVAKRGQDVALRCDPISGHVSLFWYQQALGQGPEFLTYFQNEAQLDKSGLPSDRFFAERPEGSVSTLKIQRTQQEDSAVYLCASGPRSLETQYFGPGTRLLVL.

This clonotype was recorded many times. The chain uses TRBV12-3 or TRBV12-4 and TRBJ1-2; D remains ambiguous. V was cut by 3 bases and J by 8 bases, with 7 bases left in between. The CDR3 totals 11 residues. The CDR3 here is CASSFRVGYTF. CDR3 DNA sequence: TGTGCCAGCAGTTTTAGGGTGGGCTACACCTTC.

V and J are TRBV5-1 and TRBJ1-1, with 7 bases that match TRBD1. Germline CDR1 and CDR2: SGHRS and YFSETQ. This CDR3 is 15 amino acids long. The V gene end was trimmed by 1 base and the J gene end by 4 bases; junction bases not matched to a gene: 7. The CDR3 bases are TGCGCCAGCAGCTTGAAGTACAGGGGAGTCACTGAAGCTTTCTTT. Translated, it gives CASSLKYRGVTEAFF.

This clonotype occurred once. A read error may be the cause here, since a much bigger clone is one base away. This sequence joins TRBV7-3 and TRBJ2-1; tentative D call: TRBD1 (7 bases). The CDR3 covers 15 residues. Germline CDR1 SGHTA, CDR2 FQGTGA. V shed 5 bases and J shed 2 bases, with 13 bases lying between them. DNA for the CDR3: TGTGCCAGCAGCCCCGACAGGGAGGCCTACAATGAGCAGTTCTTC. Protein product: CASSPDREAYNEQFF.

The CDR3 sequence is CASSRDPLGETQYF. The CDR3 coding sequence is TGCGCCAGCAGTCGGGATCCCCTAGGAGAGACCCAGTACTTC. This sequence joins TRBV5-1 and TRBJ2-5; TRBD2 is a possible D gene (5 bases). The germline V gene has CDR1 SGHRS and CDR2 YFSETQ. The V end lost 5 bases, the J end lost 4 bases, and 15 bases lay between the germline ends. The CDR3 runs to 14 residues.

The V gene is TRBV4-1, the J gene TRBJ1-3; D gene ambiguous. Germline V CDR1 and CDR2: MGHRA, YSYEKL. This CDR3 has 15 amino acids. The V gene lost 6 bases and the J gene lost 0 bases, with 12 bases spanning the gap. CDR3 DNA sequence: TGCGCCAGCAGTCCTTCATGGATCTCTGGAAACACCATATATTTT. Amino acids: CASSPSWISGNTIYF.

This chain joins TRBV7-6 and TRBJ2-5; D remains unclear. Per germline, CDR1 SGHVS and CDR2 FNYEAQ. Trimming removed 5 bases from V and 4 bases from J, with 20 bases in between. This CDR3 spans 16 amino acids. DNA of the CDR3: TGTGCCAGCAGCCCAACCTACGGAGTTATGTCAGAGACCCAGTACTTC. This sequence encodes CASSPTYGVMSETQYF. Full variable domain (remainder filled in from reference TRBV7-6 and TRBJ2-5): GAGVSQSPRYKVTKRGQDVALRCDPISGHVSLYWYRQALGQGPEFLTYFNYEAQQDKSGLPNDRFSAERPEGSISTLTIQRTEQRDSAMYRCASSPTYGVMSETQYFGPGTRLLVL.

The chain joins TRBV2 to TRBJ2-3; D is undetermined. V gave up 0 bases and J gave up 6 bases, with 19 bases separating them. The CDR3 has 17 amino acids. CDR1 and CDR2 from the germline V gene are SNHLY and FYNNEI. CDR3 protein: CASSEAIKAPKRDTQYF. The CDR3 DNA reads TGTGCCAGCAGTGAAGCCATTAAGGCCCCTAAGAGGGATACGCAGTATTTT.

The chain is built from TRBV11-1 and TRBJ2-7; unclear D gene. Germline V gene lookup returns CDR1 SGHAT and CDR2 FQDESV (reference sequence). V gave up 1 base and J gave up 6 bases, with 16 bases separating them. The CDR3 has 15 residues. The CDR3 DNA sequence: TGTGCCAGCAGCTTAGGGGCCCTCAACGAGTGCGAGCAGTACTTC. Translating gives CASSLGALNECEQYF.

The table lists this clonotype with a few counts. This sequence joins TRBV4-1 and TRBJ2-6, with 8 bases aligning to TRBD2. The CDR3 is made up of 19 amino acids. The germline V gene has CDR1 MGHRA and CDR2 YSYEKL. Trimming took 4 bases from V and 1 from J; bases not matched to a gene: 12. The CDR3 reads CASSPGGARQRSGANVLTF. CDR3 in DNA: TGCGCCAGCAGCCCGGGGGGGGCCAGACAAAGGTCTGGGGCCAACGTCCTGACTTTC.

The chain uses TRBV6-2 or TRBV6-3 and TRBJ2-5; 10 bases map to TRBD2. Germline lookup yields CDR1 MNHEY and CDR2 SVGEGT. V lost 9 bases to trimming and J lost 5 bases; unmatched junction nucleotides: 12. The CDR3 has 15 residues. In DNA, the CDR3 is TGTGCCAGTTACCCCAGCGGGAGGGCCCCCGAGACCCAGTACTTC. Its protein product is CASYPSGRAPETQYF.

The gene calls are TRBV12-3 or TRBV12-4 and TRBJ2-7; D perhaps matches TRBD2 (5 bases). V shed 3 bases and J shed 6 bases, with 15 bases lying between them. The CDR3 has 14 amino acids. The CDR3 here is CASSLEAVLSEQYF. The CDR3 DNA sequence: TGTGCCAGCAGTTTGGAAGCGGTCTTATCCGAGCAGTACTTC.

J is TRBJ2-2 and V is TRBV11-1, with 9 bases that match TRBD2. CDR1 is SGHAT, CDR2 FQDESV, per germline (reference sequence). The CDR3 covers 21 residues. Trimming took 5 bases from V and 1 from J; bases not matched to a gene: 20. CDR3 region: CASSRQGRGSAGGQNTGELFF. The DNA for the CDR3 is TGTGCCAGCAGCCGTCAGGGGCGGGGATCAGCGGGAGGCCAGAACACCGGGGAGCTGTTTTTT.

This chain joins TRBV27 and TRBJ1-1, with D tentatively TRBD1 (5 bases). This CDR3 comprises 15 residues. Trimming pared 5 bases from V and 4 bases from J, leaving 17 bases between. Germline values: CDR1 MNHEY, CDR2 SMNVEV (reference sequence). CDR3 amino acids: CASSTSGSQGTEAFF. The CDR3 DNA follows: TGTGCCAGCAGTACCTCAGGGAGCCAAGGCACTGAAGCTTTCTTT.

This clonotype appeared a few times. This rearrangement joins TRBV20-1 to TRBJ2-7; D uncertain. The V end was cut by 3 bases, the J end by 0 bases, with 9 bases between. The CDR3 totals 13 residues. Germline values: CDR1 DFQATT, CDR2 SNEGSKA (reference sequence). CDR3 in amino acids: CSASGQFSYEQYF. The CDR3 nucleotides read TGCAGTGCTAGTGGGCAGTTCTCCTACGAGCAGTACTTC.

V and J are TRBV29-1 and TRBJ2-1; D tentatively reads TRBD1 or TRBD2 (5 bases each). Trimming took off 6 bases at V and 1 base at J, with 13 bases between the two ends. This CDR3 spans 14 amino acids. CDR1 is SQVTM and CDR2 is ANQGSEA in the germline V gene. The CDR3 protein is CSVSGWGSYNEQFF. CDR3 coding DNA: TGCAGCGTCTCCGGGTGGGGGTCCTACAATGAGCAGTTCTTC.

This clonotype was seen at least ten times. This rearrangement joins TRBV10-3 to TRBJ2-3; 13 nucleotides align to TRBD2. CDR3 length: 17 residues. V lost 6 bases to trimming and J lost 2 bases; unmatched junction nucleotides: 8. Per the germline V gene, CDR1 is ENHRY and CDR2 is SYGVKD. This chain's CDR3 is CAIRKKTSGRLTDTQYF. CDR3 bases: TGTGCCATCAGGAAAAAGACTAGCGGGAGGCTCACAGATACGCAGTATTTT.

The table lists this clonotype with a few counts. V gene TRBV7-9 combines with J gene TRBJ2-1; D possibly corresponds to TRBD1 (6 bases). The ends were cut back, 1 base at V and 8 bases at J, with 12 bases in the middle. CDR1 and CDR2 (germline): SEHNR, FQNEAQ (reference sequence). The CDR3 covers 14 residues. The CDR3 DNA reads TGTGCCAGCAGCTTAGGGTTCCCAGGGGATGAGCAGTTCTTC. Translating gives CASSLGFPGDEQFF.

The chain has TRBV7-9 and TRBJ1-1; TRBD1 matches at 8 bases. Trimming removed 1 base from V and 4 bases from J; junction bases left unmatched: 5. Germline V lookup: CDR1 SEHNR, CDR2 FQNEAQ (reference sequence). The CDR3 extends over 15 amino acids. CDR3 region: CASSLGTGMSTEAFF. The CDR3 DNA is TGTGCCAGCAGCTTAGGGACAGGGATGAGCACTGAAGCTTTCTTT.